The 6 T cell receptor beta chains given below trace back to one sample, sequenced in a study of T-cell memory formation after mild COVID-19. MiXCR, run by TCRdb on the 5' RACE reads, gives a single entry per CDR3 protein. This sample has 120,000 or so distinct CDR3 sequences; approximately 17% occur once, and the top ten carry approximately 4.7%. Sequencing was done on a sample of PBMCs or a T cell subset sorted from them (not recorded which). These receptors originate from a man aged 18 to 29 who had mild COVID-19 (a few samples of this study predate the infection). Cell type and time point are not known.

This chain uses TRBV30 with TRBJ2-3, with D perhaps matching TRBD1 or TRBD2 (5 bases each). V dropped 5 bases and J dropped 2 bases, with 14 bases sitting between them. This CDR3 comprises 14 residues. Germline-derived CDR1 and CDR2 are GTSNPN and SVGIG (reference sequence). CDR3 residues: CAWAEGRATDTQYF. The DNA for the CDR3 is TGTGCCTGGGCCGAGGGGAGAGCCACAGATACGCAGTATTTT. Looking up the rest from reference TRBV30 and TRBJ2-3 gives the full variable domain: SQTIHQWPATLVQPVGSPLSLECTVEGTSNPNLYWYRQAAGRGLQLLFYSVGIGQISSEVPQNLSASRPQDRQFILSSKKLLLSDSGFYLCAWAEGRATDTQYFGPGTRLTVL.

In nucleotides, the CDR3 is TGTGCCAGCAGCGACCGGGGACCTGAAGAGACCCAGTACTTC. As protein: CASSDRGPEETQYF. The chain links TRBV11-3 to TRBJ2-5; D might be TRBD1 or TRBD2, each matching 5 bases. V dropped 5 bases and J dropped 3 bases, with 13 bases sitting between them. The germline gives CDR1 SGHNT, CDR2 YENEEA. The CDR3 loop spans 14 amino acids.

The CDR3 DNA is TGCAGTGCTAGAGGCGGGTGGGGGGCCGGAGTCGAGGGCGAGCAGTTCTTC. Translated, it gives CSARGGWGAGVEGEQFF. This chain links TRBV20-1 with TRBJ2-1; D possibly matches TRBD1 or TRBD2 (6 bases each). CDR3 length: 17 amino acids. V was trimmed by 1 base and J by 10 bases, leaving 26 bases between them. Germline CDR1 and CDR2: DFQATT and SNEGSKA (reference sequence).

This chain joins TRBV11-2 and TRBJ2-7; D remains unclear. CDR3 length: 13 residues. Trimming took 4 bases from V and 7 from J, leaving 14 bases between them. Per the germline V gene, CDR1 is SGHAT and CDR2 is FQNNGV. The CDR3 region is CASSSGSVGEQYV. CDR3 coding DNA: TGTGCCAGCAGCTCCGGGTCAGTTGGTGAGCAGTACGTC.

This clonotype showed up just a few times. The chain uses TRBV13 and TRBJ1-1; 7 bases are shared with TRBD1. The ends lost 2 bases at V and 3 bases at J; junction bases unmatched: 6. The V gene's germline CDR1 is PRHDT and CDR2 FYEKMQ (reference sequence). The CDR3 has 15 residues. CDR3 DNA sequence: TGTGCCAGCAGCTTATATGACAGGGCGGACACTGAAGCTTTCTTT. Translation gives CASSLYDRADTEAFF.

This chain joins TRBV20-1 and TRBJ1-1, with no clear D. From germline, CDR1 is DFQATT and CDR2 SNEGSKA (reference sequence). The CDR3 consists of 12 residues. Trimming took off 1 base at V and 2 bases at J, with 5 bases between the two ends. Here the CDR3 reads CSARAGNTEAFF. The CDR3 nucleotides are TGCAGTGCTAGAGCCGGTAACACTGAAGCTTTCTTT.